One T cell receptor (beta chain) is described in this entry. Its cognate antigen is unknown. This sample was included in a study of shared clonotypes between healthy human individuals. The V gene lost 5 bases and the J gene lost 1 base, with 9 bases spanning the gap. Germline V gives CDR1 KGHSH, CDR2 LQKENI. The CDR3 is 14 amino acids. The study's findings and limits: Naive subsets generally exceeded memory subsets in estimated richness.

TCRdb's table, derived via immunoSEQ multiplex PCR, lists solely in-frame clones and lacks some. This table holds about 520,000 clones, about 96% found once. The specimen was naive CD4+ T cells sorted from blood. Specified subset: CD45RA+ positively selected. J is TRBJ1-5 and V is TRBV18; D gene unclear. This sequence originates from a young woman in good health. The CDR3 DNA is TGTGCCAGCTCAAAGGCAGACAGCAATCAGCCCCAGCATTTT. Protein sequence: CASSKADSNQPQHF.